The clone carrying this TCR beta chain was recorded a few times. This specimen comes from a study of patients and donors after allogeneic stem cell transplantation. From the RT-PCR reads, TCRdb called clonotypes with MiXCR, one entry per CDR3 protein. The sample lists approximately 200,000 distinct CDR3 sequences; roughly 14% were seen once. CDR3 size: 11 residues. Germline V gene lookup returns CDR1 SGHNT and CDR2 YENEEA. V lost 2 bases, J lost 6 bases, and 4 bases lay in between. This TCR was recovered from a human donor who was either an allogeneic HSCT recipient or a stem cell or donor lymphocyte infusion donor (not recorded which). It is not recorded whose cells these are; they may come from a transplant donor. The chain carries TRBV11-3 and TRBJ1-1; D not certain. The sequenced sample consisted of blood, either unsorted or a sorted T cell fraction (not recorded which). CDR3 residues: CASSLIAEAFF. The CDR3 bases are TGTGCCAGCAGCTTAATCGCTGAAGCTTTCTTT.